Presented here are 6 T cell receptor beta chains from one specimen sequenced in a study of response to subunit inactivated influenza vaccine. TCRdb re-called the RT-PCR reads with MiXCR, one entry per CDR3 protein. This table has roughly 520,000 distinct CDR3 sequences, around 25% appearing once. The material sequenced was CD4+ T cells sorted from PBMCs, taken about 5 days after vaccination. The receptors here all came from a man aged 45-60 years who received an inactivated influenza vaccine.

With respect to this clonotype: A read error may produce the germline difference seen at one junction end. The V gene is TRBV7-2, the J gene TRBJ1-1; weak D call: TRBD1 (5 bases). CDR1 is SGHTA, CDR2 FQGNSA, per germline. CDR3 length: 15 residues. For the CDR3, the DNA is TGTGCCAGCAGCTTAGACTGGGCGGGAAATCGGGGGGTTTCTTTT. Amino acids: CASSLDWAGNRGVSF.

The chain is built from TRBV11-2 and TRBJ2-4, with TRBD1 as a possible D gene (5 bases). Trimming shortened V by 5 bases and J by 3 bases, and 17 bases separated the two germline ends. Germline V gene sequence: CDR1 SGHAT, CDR2 FQNNGV. CDR3 length equals 16 residues. This CDR3 reads CASSPTPGQGKNIQYF. The CDR3 DNA sequence: TGTGCCAGCAGCCCCACCCCCGGGCAGGGCAAAAACATTCAGTACTTC.

The rearrangement links TRBV29-1 to TRBJ1-1, with D tentatively TRBD1 (5 bases). The length of the CDR3 is 13 residues. Germline-derived CDR1 and CDR2 are SQVTM and ANQGSEA. V was trimmed by 8 bases and J by 7 bases, leaving 20 bases between them. This chain's CDR3 is CSTGGGRSIEAFF. The CDR3 bases are TGCAGCACGGGGGGGGGACGTTCAATTGAAGCTTTCTTT.

This clonotype was picked up many times. V and J are TRBV11-2 and TRBJ2-7; D possibly uses TRBD1 or TRBD2 (6 bases each). Looked up from germline, CDR1 is SGHAT and CDR2 is FQNNGV. The V gene lost 2 bases and the J gene lost 9 bases, with 17 bases spanning the gap. This CDR3 has 14 amino acids. As DNA, the CDR3 is TGTGCCAGCAGCTTATTCGGGGGCAGGGCGAGGCAGTACTTC. This gives the protein CASSLFGGRARQYF.

V and J are TRBV27 and TRBJ2-5, with TRBD2 matching over 13 bases. Trimming removed 4 bases from V and 1 base from J; junction bases left unmatched: 3. The CDR3 consists of 16 residues. Germline V gives CDR1 MNHEY, CDR2 SMNVEV (reference sequence). The CDR3 loop reads CASSSLAGGPQETQYF. DNA for the CDR3: TGTGCCAGCAGTTCACTAGCGGGGGGGCCCCAAGAGACCCAGTACTTC.

The gene calls are TRBV2 and TRBJ2-5; TRBD2 matches at 7 bases. This CDR3 spans 13 amino acids. Trimming cost V 2 bases and J 5 bases; bases outside gene matches: 2. Germline CDR1 SNHLY, CDR2 FYNNEI. CDR3 loop: CASSERRGETQYF. Here the CDR3 DNA reads TGTGCCAGCAGTGAAAGGCGGGGGGAGACCCAGTACTTC.